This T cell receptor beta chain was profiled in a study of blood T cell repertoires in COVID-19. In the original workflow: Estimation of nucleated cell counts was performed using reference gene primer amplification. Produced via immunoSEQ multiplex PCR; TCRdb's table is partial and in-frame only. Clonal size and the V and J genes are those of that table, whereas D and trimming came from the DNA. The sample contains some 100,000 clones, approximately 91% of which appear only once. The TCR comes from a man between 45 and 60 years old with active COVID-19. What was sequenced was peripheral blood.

CDR3 loop: CASSPDTLGETQYF. The CDR3 coding sequence is TGTGCCAGTAGCCCAGACACCCTCGGCGAGACCCAGTACTTC. This rearrangement joins TRBV19 to TRBJ2-5, with no clear D. V shed 6 bases and J shed 5 bases, with 16 bases lying between them. Germline V lookup: CDR1 LNHDA, CDR2 SQIVND (reference sequence). The CDR3 runs 14 residues.